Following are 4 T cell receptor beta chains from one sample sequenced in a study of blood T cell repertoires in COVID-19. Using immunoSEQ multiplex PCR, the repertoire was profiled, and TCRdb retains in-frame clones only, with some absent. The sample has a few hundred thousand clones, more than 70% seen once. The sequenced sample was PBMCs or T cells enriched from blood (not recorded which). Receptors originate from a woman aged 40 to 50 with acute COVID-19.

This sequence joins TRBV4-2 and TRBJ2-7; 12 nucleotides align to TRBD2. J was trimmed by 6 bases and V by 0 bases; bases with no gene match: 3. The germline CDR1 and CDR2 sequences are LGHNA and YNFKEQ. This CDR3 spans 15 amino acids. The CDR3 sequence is CASSQETSGRSEQYF. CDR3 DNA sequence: TGTGCCAGCAGCCAAGAGACTAGCGGGAGAAGCGAGCAGTACTTC.

The CDR3: CASSLKAGGHGYGYTF. In DNA, the CDR3 is TGTGCCAGCAGCTTAAAGGCGGGGGGTCACGGCTATGGCTACACCTTC. The chain has TRBV7-9 and TRBJ1-2; D is possibly TRBD1 (5 bases). Germline CDR1 reads SEHNR; CDR2 reads FQNEAQ (reference sequence). The germline V and J ends were trimmed by 2 bases and 4 bases, with 17 bases remaining between them. The CDR3 contains 16 residues. Using reference TRBV7-9 and TRBJ1-2 for the parts outside the CDR3, the full variable domain is DTGVSQNPRHKITKRGQNVTFRCDPISEHNRLYWYRQTLGQGPEFLTYFQNEAQLEKSRLLSDRFSAERPKGSFSTLEIQRTEQGDSAMYLCASSLKAGGHGYGYTFGSGTRLTVV.

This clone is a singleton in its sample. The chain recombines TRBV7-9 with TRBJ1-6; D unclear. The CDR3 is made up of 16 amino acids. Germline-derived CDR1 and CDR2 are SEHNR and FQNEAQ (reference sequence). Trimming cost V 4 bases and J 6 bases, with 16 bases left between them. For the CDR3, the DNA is TGTGCCAGCAGCTCTAGCTCCGGTGCGGGTAATTCACCCCTCCACTTT. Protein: CASSSSSGAGNSPLHF. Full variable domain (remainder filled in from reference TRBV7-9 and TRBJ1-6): DTGVSQNPRHKITKRGQNVTFRCDPISEHNRLYWYRQTLGQGPEFLTYFQNEAQLEKSRLLSDRFSAERPKGSFSTLEIQRTEQGDSAMYLCASSSSSGAGNSPLHFGNGTRLTVT.

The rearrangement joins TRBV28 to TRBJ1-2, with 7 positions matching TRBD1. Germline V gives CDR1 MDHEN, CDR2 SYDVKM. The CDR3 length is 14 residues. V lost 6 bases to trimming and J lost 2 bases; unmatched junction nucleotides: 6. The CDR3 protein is CASSPDRANYGYTF. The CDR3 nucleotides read TGTGCCAGCAGCCCTGACAGGGCGAACTATGGCTACACCTTC.